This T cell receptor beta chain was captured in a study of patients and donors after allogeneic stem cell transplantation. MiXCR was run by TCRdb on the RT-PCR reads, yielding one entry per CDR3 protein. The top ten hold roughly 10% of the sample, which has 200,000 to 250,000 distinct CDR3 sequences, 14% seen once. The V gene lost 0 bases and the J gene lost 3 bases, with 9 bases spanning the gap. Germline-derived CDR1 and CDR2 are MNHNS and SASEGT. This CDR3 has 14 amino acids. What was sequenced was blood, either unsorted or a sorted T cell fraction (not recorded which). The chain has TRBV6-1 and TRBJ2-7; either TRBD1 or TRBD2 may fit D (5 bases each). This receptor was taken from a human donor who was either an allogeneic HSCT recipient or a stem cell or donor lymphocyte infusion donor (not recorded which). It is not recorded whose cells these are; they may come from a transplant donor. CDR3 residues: CASSEAGESYEQYF. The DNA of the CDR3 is TGTGCCAGCAGTGAAGCGGGGGAGAGCTACGAGCAGTACTTC.